This entry describes one T cell receptor beta chain. The data are from a study of T-cell reconstitution after alpha-beta-depleted transplantation in children. Trimming cost V 5 bases and J 5 bases, with 17 bases left between them. The CDR3 contains 15 residues. The library targeted TCRbeta and was prepared with unique molecular identifiers. From the PCR reads, TCRdb called clonotypes with MiXCR, one entry per CDR3 protein. Among hundreds of thousands of distinct CDR3 sequences listed, 13% were seen once. The rearrangement uses TRBV12-3 or TRBV12-4 and TRBJ2-3; TRBD1 might be the D (6 bases). The sequence came from a human donor who donated a stem cell graft to a child with Fanconi anemia. The sequencing used PBMCs, collected from the stem cell graft. The CDR3 loop is CASSRLNSGEDTQYF. In nucleotides, the CDR3 is TGTGCCAGCAGTCGACTAAATTCAGGGGAAGATACGCAGTATTTT.